The sequence of this T cell receptor beta chain was determined in a study of cytomegalovirus exposure and HLA in healthy donors. About this clone itself: Antigen: not known.

Primers included in the PCR were 60 Vbeta and 13 Jbeta primers. Clones were sequenced by immunoSEQ multiplex PCR, and TCRdb holds only the in-frame ones, with some missing. The table includes 150,000 to 200,000 clones, around 86% detected once. Overall study findings and caveats: In vitro data verified a few CMV-associated chains as specific for CMV antigens. Later work associated fewer than 20,000 TCR beta sequences with HLA alleles at 0.05 false discovery rate.

This TCR was recovered from a girl aged 2-10 years in good health and CMV-seropositive. Sequencing input: PBMCs.

The CDR3 coding sequence is TGTGCCAGCAGCCAGGAGTGGGGCTCGGGCTACACCTTC. Translated, it gives CASSQEWGSGYTF. The rearrangement uses TRBV7-6 and TRBJ1-2, with a possible D match to TRBD1 (5 bases). CDR1 and CDR2 (germline): SGHVS, FNYEAQ. Trimming shortened V by 5 bases and J by 8 bases, and 15 bases separated the two germline ends. This CDR3 is 13 amino acids long.